Following are 9 T cell receptor beta chains from one sample sequenced in a study of cytomegalovirus exposure and HLA in healthy donors. PCR used 60 Vbeta primers and 13 Jbeta primers. Clones were read by immunoSEQ multiplex PCR, and TCRdb kept only the in-frame ones, dropping some. This sample contains some 110,000 clones. Sequenced sample: PBMCs. The receptors stem from a man in his forties in good health and CMV-seropositive.

The chain uses TRBV13 and TRBJ2-1, with D maybe TRBD2 (6 bases). The CDR3 loop spans 14 amino acids. CDR1 is PRHDT, CDR2 FYEKMQ, per germline (reference sequence). Trimming cost V 6 bases and J 4 bases, with 13 bases left between them. The CDR3 nucleotides are TGTGCCAGCAGTCGGGGGACGGAGTACAATGAGCAGTTCTTC. Protein sequence: CASSRGTEYNEQFF.

This rearrangement joins TRBV7-2 to TRBJ2-3; 7 positions match TRBD1. The CDR3 is made up of 16 amino acids. V shed 5 bases and J 7 bases; nucleotides not matched to a gene: 15. CDR1 and CDR2 from the germline V gene are SGHTA and FQGNSA. CDR3 in amino acids: CASSAMGQPFPYTQYF. CDR3 bases: TGTGCCAGCAGCGCTATGGGACAGCCTTTCCCCTATACGCAGTATTTT.

This sequence joins TRBV29-1 and TRBJ2-5, with 8 bases lining up with TRBD1. The closer fit of TRBJ2-7 to the DNA end suggests the J call may be wrong. The CDR3 totals 12 residues. Per germline, CDR1 SQVTM and CDR2 ANQGSEA. The CDR3 DNA reads TGCAGCGGGGGACAGGTACGGGGCGAGCAGTACTTC. This encodes CSGGQVRGEQYF.

The gene calls are TRBV11-1 and TRBJ1-2; TRBD1 agrees at 7 bases. Germline-derived CDR1 and CDR2 are SGHAT and FQDESV (reference sequence). Unmatched junction bases numbered 9, after V lost 1 base and J lost 4 bases. This CDR3 is 16 amino acids long. The CDR3 is CASSLGGLGTAYGYTF. The CDR3 DNA follows: TGTGCCAGCAGCTTAGGCGGTCTGGGGACAGCCTATGGCTACACCTTC.

V gene TRBV7-8 combines with J gene TRBJ1-6; the D gene is possibly TRBD1 (5 bases). The germline V gene encodes CDR1 SGHVS and CDR2 FQNEAQ. The ends were cut back, 5 bases at V and 9 bases at J, with 17 bases in the middle. The CDR3 is 15 amino acids. The CDR3 sequence: CASSRSGLFASPLHF. CDR3 in DNA: TGTGCCAGCAGCAGGTCGGGACTTTTTGCTTCACCCCTCCACTTT.

The V and J genes are TRBV9 and TRBJ2-2, with TRBD2 identical over 9 bases. V trimming: 0 bases; J trimming: 1 base; junction bases outside the gene matches: 7. The CDR3 contains 18 residues. Germline V lookup: CDR1 SGDLS, CDR2 YYNGEE. DNA of the CDR3: TGTGCCAGCAGCGTAGTGGCTAGCGGGACGGGGAACACCGGGGAGCTGTTTTTT. This encodes CASSVVASGTGNTGELFF.

The chain joins TRBV28 to TRBJ1-4; 9 nucleotides match TRBD1. The germline gives CDR1 MDHEN, CDR2 SYDVKM. There are 15 residues in the CDR3. Unmatched junction bases numbered 5, after V lost 9 bases and J lost 0 bases. Here the CDR3 reads CASETGGATNEKLFF. CDR3 DNA: TGTGCCAGTGAGACAGGGGGGGCAACTAATGAAAAACTGTTTTTT. Filled out from reference TRBV28 and TRBJ1-4, the complete variable domain reads DVKVTQSSRYLVKRTGEKVFLECVQDMDHENMFWYRQDPGLGLRLIYFSYDVKMKEKGDIPEGYSVSREKKERFSLILESASTNQTSMYLCASETGGATNEKLFFGSGTQLSVL.

The CDR3 sequence is CASSTRASGSDEQFF. The DNA of the CDR3 is TGTGCCAGCAGCACACGGGCTAGCGGGAGTGATGAGCAGTTCTTC. This rearrangement joins TRBV11-1 to TRBJ2-1; 10 bases fit TRBD2. Losses at the gene ends were 5 bases for V and 8 bases for J; bases not matched to a gene: 9. The CDR3 length is 15 residues. Germline assignment: CDR1 SGHAT and CDR2 FQDESV (reference sequence).

This chain links TRBV6-5 with TRBJ2-1; D is possibly TRBD1 (6 bases). Looked up from germline, CDR1 is MNHEY and CDR2 is SVGAGI. The V end was cut by 10 bases, the J end by 4 bases, with 20 bases between. The length of the CDR3 is 15 residues. The CDR3 region is CATTGGQAGYNEQFF. For the CDR3, the DNA is TGTGCCACCACTGGGGGACAAGCCGGTTACAATGAGCAGTTCTTC.